This paragraph reports one TCR beta chain. Study processing details: Amplified reference gene primers provided the basis for estimating nucleated cell counts. Libraries were prepared by immunoSEQ multiplex PCR; TCRdb keeps only in-frame clonotypes and omits some of them. The V and J calls and the clone size are those of that table, but D and trimming were determined from the DNA. The data contain around 450,000 clones, about 92% of them singletons. The entry originates in a study of blood T cell repertoires in COVID-19. Trimming removed 4 bases at V and 4 bases at J, with 15 bases between. This CDR3 contains 15 residues. Germline V lookup: CDR1 MDHEN, CDR2 SYDVKM. Those who participated ranged in age from about 18 to 89 years and resided in under 25 US areas. The study counted Cohort 3 donors as recovered given two negative PCRs, clearance, or symptom resolution.

The source is a man younger than 35 who had recovered from COVID-19. The chain couples TRBV28 to TRBJ2-3, with a weak D call TRBD2 (6 bases). The source material was PBMCs or T cells enriched from blood (not recorded which). In DNA, the CDR3 is TGTGCCAGCAGTTCGGGAGTTTTAGGGCCAGATACGCAGTATTTT. Translating gives CASSSGVLGPDTQYF. Full variable domain (remainder filled in from reference TRBV28 and TRBJ2-3): DVKVTQSSRYLVKRTGEKVFLECVQDMDHENMFWYRQDPGLGLRLIYFSYDVKMKEKGDIPEGYSVSREKKERFSLILESASTNQTSMYLCASSSGVLGPDTQYFGPGTRLTVL.